This TCR beta chain was found in a study of human T cells and chemical hapten exposure. General study findings and limits: TCRs exceeding 1 in 1000 frequency stayed unchanged with DPC sensitization. Expanded TCRs produced significantly more large CDR3 similarity clusters than controls did.

The table lists this clonotype with a few counts. Antigen specificity is unknown. From germline, CDR1 is LGHNA and CDR2 YSLEER. Deletions cut 1 base from V and 5 bases from J, with 15 bases between. This CDR3 spans 15 amino acids. The time point is: patch test 1, 2 weeks after DPC sensitization. The treatment: therapeutic diphenylcyclopropenone sensitization with weekly scalp DPC. Total RNA came from unfractionated whole blood. Unique molecular identifiers were linked by the library to individual cDNA molecules. TCRdb re-derived calls from the RACE reads in MiXCR, one entry per CDR3 protein. This table has 35,000 or so distinct CDR3 sequences, roughly 6.4% appearing once.

The chain recombines TRBV4-3 with TRBJ2-7; D gene unclear. The clonotype comes from a woman aged 30 to 39 with alopecia areata. Some clones in this sample may be carry-over from other donors' samples. The material was whole blood, obtained in connection with sensitization to the hapten diphenylcyclopropenone (DPC). Here the CDR3 reads CASSQGIQMVHEQYF. Written as DNA, the CDR3 is TGCGCCAGCAGCCAAGGGATTCAAATGGTGCACGAGCAGTACTTC.